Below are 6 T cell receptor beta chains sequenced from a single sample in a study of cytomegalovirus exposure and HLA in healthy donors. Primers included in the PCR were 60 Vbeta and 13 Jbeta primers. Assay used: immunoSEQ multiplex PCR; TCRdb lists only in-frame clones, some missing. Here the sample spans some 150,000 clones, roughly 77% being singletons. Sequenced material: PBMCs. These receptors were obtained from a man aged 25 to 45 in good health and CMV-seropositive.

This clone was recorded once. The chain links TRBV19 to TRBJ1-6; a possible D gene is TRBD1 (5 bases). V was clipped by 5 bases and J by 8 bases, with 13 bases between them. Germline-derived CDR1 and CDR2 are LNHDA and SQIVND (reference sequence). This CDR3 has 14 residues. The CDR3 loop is CASSPWGGDSPLHF. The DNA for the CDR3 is TGTGCCAGTAGTCCCTGGGGGGGAGATTCACCCCTCCACTTT.

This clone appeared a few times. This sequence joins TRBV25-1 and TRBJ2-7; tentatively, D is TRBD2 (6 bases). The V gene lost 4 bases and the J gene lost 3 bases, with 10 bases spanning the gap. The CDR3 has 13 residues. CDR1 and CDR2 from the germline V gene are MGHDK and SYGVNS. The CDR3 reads CASSGLVSYEQYF. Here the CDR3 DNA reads TGTGCCAGCAGTGGACTAGTCAGCTACGAGCAGTACTTC.

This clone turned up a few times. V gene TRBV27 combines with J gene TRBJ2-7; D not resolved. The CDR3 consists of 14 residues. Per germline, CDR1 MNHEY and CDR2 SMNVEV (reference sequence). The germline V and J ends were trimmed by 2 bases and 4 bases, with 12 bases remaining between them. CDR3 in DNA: TGTGCCAGCAGTTTAGGCACAGCCAAATACGAGCAGTACTTC. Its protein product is CASSLGTAKYEQYF.

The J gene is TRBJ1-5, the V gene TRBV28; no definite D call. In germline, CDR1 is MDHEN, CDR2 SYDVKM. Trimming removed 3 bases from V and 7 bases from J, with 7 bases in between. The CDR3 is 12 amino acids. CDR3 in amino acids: CASSFQRQPQHF. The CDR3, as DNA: TGTGCCAGCAGTTTTCAGAGGCAGCCCCAGCATTTT.

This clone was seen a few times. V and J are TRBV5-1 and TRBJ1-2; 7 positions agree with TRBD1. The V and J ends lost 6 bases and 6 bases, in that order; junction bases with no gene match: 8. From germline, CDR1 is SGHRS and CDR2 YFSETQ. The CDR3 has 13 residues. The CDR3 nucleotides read TGCGCCAGCACAGACAGGGTGGAGAATGGCTACACCTTC. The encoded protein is CASTDRVENGYTF.

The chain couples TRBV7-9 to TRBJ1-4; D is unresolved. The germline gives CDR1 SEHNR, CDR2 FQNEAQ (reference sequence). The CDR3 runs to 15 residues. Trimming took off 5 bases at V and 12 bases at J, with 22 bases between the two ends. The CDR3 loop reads CASSPAGGGYAELFF. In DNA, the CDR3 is TGTGCCAGCAGCCCCGCGGGCGGCGGGTATGCAGAACTGTTTTTT.